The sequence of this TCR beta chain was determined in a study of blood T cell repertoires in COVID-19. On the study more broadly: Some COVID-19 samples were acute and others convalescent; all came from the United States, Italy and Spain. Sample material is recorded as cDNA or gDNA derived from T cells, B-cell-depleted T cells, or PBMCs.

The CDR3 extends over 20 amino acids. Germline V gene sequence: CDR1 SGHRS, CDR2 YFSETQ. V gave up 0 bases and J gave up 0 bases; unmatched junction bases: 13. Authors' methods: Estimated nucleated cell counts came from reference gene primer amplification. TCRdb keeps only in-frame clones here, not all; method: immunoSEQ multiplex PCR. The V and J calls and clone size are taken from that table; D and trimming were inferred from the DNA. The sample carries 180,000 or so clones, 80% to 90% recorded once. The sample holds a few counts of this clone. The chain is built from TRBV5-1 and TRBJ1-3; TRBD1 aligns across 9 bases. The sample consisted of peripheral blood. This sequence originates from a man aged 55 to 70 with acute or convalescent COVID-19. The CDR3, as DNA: TGCGCCAGCAGCTTGGAACCGAGACAGGGGGTTACTACCTCTGGAAACACCATATATTTT. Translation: CASSLEPRQGVTTSGNTIYF.